These 16 T cell receptor beta chains were sequenced from one sample in a study of blood T cell repertoires in COVID-19. The repertoire was sequenced with immunoSEQ multiplex PCR; TCRdb's copy has only in-frame clones and lacks some. The repertoire holds about 440,000 clones, with about 85% as singletons. The sample comprised PBMCs or T cells enriched from blood (not recorded which). These receptor sequences come from a woman aged 18 to 35 with acute COVID-19.

The chain has TRBV7-2 and TRBJ2-7; a possible D gene is TRBD2 (6 bases). Germline V lookup: CDR1 SGHTA, CDR2 FQGNSA. V was trimmed by 0 bases and J by 0 bases, leaving 12 bases between them. The CDR3 is 16 residues long. In DNA, the CDR3 is TGTGCCAGCAGCTTAGCGTGGGACTTCACCTCCTACGAGCAGTACTTC. Amino acid sequence: CASSLAWDFTSYEQYF.

The chain joins TRBV9 to TRBJ1-2; 8 positions agree with TRBD1. CDR3 length: 14 residues. Germline CDR1 is SGDLS and CDR2 is YYNGEE. Trimming took 3 bases from V and 4 from J; bases not matched to a gene: 5. The CDR3 region is CASSGRQGLYGYTF. The DNA of the CDR3 is TGTGCCAGCAGCGGCCGACAGGGGCTCTATGGCTACACCTTC. Full variable domain (remainder filled in from reference TRBV9 and TRBJ1-2): DSGVTQTPKHLITATGQRVTLRCSPRSGDLSVYWYQQSLDQGLQFLIQYYNGEERAKGNILERFSAQQFPDLHSELNLSSLELGDSALYFCASSGRQGLYGYTFGSGTRLTVV.

This chain connects TRBV12-3 or TRBV12-4 to TRBJ1-2; a possible D gene is TRBD1 (6 bases). The CDR3 spans 10 residues. With 8 bases removed from V and 8 bases from J, the gap between germline ends came to 9 bases. CDR3 in DNA: TGTGCCAGCGGGGGGGGCGGCTACACCTTC. Protein sequence: CASGGGGYTF.

V and J are TRBV11-2 and TRBJ2-5; D not certain. Germline CDR1 is SGHAT and CDR2 is FQNNGV. CDR3 size: 11 residues. Between the trimmed V and J ends, which lost 2 bases and 4 bases, there was a span of 2 bases. The DNA of the CDR3 is TGTGCCAGCAGCTTACTAGAGACCCAGTACTTC. Encoded protein: CASSLLETQYF.

This chain links TRBV5-1 with TRBJ2-3, with a possible D match to TRBD2 (5 bases). There are 15 residues in the CDR3. V gave up 0 bases and J gave up 4 bases, with 12 bases separating them. Germline V gene data show CDR1 as SGHRS and CDR2 as YFSETQ. The CDR3: CASSLERQAPDTQYF. In nucleotides, the CDR3 is TGCGCCAGCAGCTTGGAGCGGCAGGCCCCAGATACGCAGTATTTT.

V and J are TRBV10-2 and TRBJ2-2; D is unresolved. The CDR3 runs 15 residues. V lost 3 bases and J 0 bases, leaving 8 bases between the germline ends. Germline-derived CDR1 and CDR2 are WSHSY and SAAADI. The CDR3 is CASSDWPSNTGELFF. DNA for the CDR3: TGCGCCAGCAGTGATTGGCCGTCGAACACCGGGGAGCTGTTTTTT.

The V and J genes are TRBV5-6 and TRBJ2-1; 12 bases agree with TRBD1. Germline V gene lookup returns CDR1 SGHDT and CDR2 YYEEEE. CDR3 size: 17 residues. The ends lost 0 bases at V and 8 bases at J; junction bases unmatched: 9. The CDR3 sequence: CASSLATGTGGLDEQFF. Here the CDR3 DNA reads TGTGCCAGCAGCTTGGCTACCGGGACAGGGGGCTTGGATGAGCAGTTCTTC.

The chain combines TRBV29-1 with TRBJ1-2, with 8 positions matching TRBD1. The V gene's germline CDR1 is SQVTM and CDR2 ANQGSEA. This CDR3 has 14 amino acids. With 6 bases clipped from V and 3 bases from J, the junction kept 9 bases outside the gene matches. CDR3 sequence reads: CSVAPGQDYYGYTF. CDR3 bases: TGCAGCGTGGCCCCGGGACAGGACTACTATGGCTACACCTTC.

V is TRBV11-2 and J is TRBJ2-7; D is unresolved. Trimming cost V 5 bases and J 0 bases, with 5 bases left between them. CDR1 and CDR2 (germline): SGHAT, FQNNGV. This CDR3 has 12 residues. The CDR3, as DNA: TGTGCCAGCAGCGTCTCCTCCTACGAGCAGTACTTC. Translated: CASSVSSYEQYF. Variable domain in full (rest from reference TRBV11-2 and TRBJ2-7): EAGVAQSPRYKIIEKRQSVAFWCNPISGHATLYWYQQILGQGPKLLIQFQNNGVVDDSQLPKDRFSAERLKGVDSTLKIQPAKLEDSAVYLCASSVSSYEQYFGPGTRLTVT.

The chain carries TRBV4-1 and TRBJ1-2; D might be TRBD1 (6 bases). The germline V gene has CDR1 MGHRA and CDR2 YSYEKL. Deletions cut 6 bases from V and 3 bases from J, with 17 bases between. The CDR3 length is 15 residues. CDR3 nucleotide sequence: TGCGCCAGCAGTAGAGGGGGGGGTGTGGACTATGGCTACACCTTC. Its translation: CASSRGGGVDYGYTF.

In this sample, this clone turned up a few times. The chain uses TRBV5-4 and TRBJ2-1, with 7 nucleotides matching TRBD2. Germline trimming cut 4 bases from V and 10 bases from J; bases unmatched to any gene: 2. CDR1 and CDR2 from the germline V gene are SGHNT and YYREEE (reference sequence). The CDR3 has 11 residues. The CDR3 DNA sequence: TGTGCCAGCAGCCGGGACTACGAGCAGTTCTTC. Translation: CASSRDYEQFF.

The chain recombines TRBV7-9 with TRBJ1-3; D is undetermined. Deletions cut 5 bases from V and 8 bases from J, with 19 bases between. Germline V gene lookup returns CDR1 SEHNR and CDR2 FQNEAQ (reference sequence). The CDR3 contains 15 residues. CDR3 sequence (DNA): TGTGCCAGCAGCGACAACACGCCTCTGGGCGACACCATATATTTT. Translated, it gives CASSDNTPLGDTIYF.

The V and J genes are TRBV19 and TRBJ2-3; D might be TRBD1 (6 bases). Trimming removed 6 bases at V and 0 bases at J, with 10 bases between. The CDR3 contains 14 residues. CDR1 and CDR2 from the germline V gene are LNHDA and SQIVND (reference sequence). The DNA for the CDR3 is TGTGCCAGTAGCCGGGACACTAGCACAGATACGCAGTATTTT. As protein: CASSRDTSTDTQYF.

V gene TRBV11-2 combines with J gene TRBJ2-7; 10 bases map to TRBD2. The CDR3 covers 16 residues. With 5 bases clipped from V and 6 bases from J, the junction kept 13 bases outside the gene matches. Germline-derived CDR1 and CDR2 are SGHAT and FQNNGV. The CDR3 bases are TGTGCCAGCAGCCCCCCCGGTCTAGCGGGAGTGGCCGAGCAGTACTTC. The encoded protein is CASSPPGLAGVAEQYF.

V gene TRBV7-2 combines with J gene TRBJ2-7, with D perhaps matching TRBD2 (7 bases). V was cut by 5 bases and J by 1 base, with 15 bases left in between. Germline CDR1 is SGHTA and CDR2 is FQGNSA. The CDR3 totals 15 residues. DNA for the CDR3: TGTGCCAGCAGCCCACGGGGGGCCAGATCCTACGAGCAGTACTTC. It yields the protein CASSPRGARSYEQYF.

This chain connects TRBV11-2 to TRBJ2-1; 10 bases fit TRBD2. The germline CDR1 and CDR2 sequences are SGHAT and FQNNGV. The CDR3 contains 15 residues. V lost 3 bases, J lost 7 bases, and 6 bases stayed unmatched. The CDR3, as DNA: TGTGCCAGCAGCTTGTGGCTAGCGGGAGTTAATGAGCAGTTCTTC. This translates into CASSLWLAGVNEQFF.